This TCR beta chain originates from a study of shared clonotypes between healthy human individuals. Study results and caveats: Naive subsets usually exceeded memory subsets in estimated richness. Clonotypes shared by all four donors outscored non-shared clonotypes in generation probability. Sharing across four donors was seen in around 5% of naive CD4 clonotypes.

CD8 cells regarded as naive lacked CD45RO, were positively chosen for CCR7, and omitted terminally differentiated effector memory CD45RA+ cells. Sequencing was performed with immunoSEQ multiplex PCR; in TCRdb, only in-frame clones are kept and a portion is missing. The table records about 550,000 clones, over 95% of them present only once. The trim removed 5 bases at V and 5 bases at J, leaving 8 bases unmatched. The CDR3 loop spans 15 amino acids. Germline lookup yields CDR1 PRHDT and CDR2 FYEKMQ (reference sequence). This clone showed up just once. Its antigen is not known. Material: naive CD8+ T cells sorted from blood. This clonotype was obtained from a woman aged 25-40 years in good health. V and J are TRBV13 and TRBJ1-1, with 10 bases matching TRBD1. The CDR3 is CASSERGQGGTEAFF. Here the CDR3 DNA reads TGTGCCAGCAGCGAACGCGGACAGGGGGGGACTGAAGCTTTCTTT.